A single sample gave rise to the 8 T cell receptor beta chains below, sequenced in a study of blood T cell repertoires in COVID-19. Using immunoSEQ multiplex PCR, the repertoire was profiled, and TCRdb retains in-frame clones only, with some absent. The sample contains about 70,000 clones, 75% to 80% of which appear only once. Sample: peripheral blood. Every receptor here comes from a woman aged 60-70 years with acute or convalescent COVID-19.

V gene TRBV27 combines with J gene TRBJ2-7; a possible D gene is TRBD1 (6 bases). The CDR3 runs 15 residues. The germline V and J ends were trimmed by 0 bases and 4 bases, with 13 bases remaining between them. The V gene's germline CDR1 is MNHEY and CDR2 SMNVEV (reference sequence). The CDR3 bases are TGTGCCAGCAGTTTATCCACAGGGACACTATACGAGCAGTACTTC. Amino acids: CASSLSTGTLYEQYF.

Here the CDR3 reads CASSLPPSGRRTDTQYF. The CDR3 DNA is TGTGCCAGCAGTTTACCACCTTCCGGGAGACGCACAGATACGCAGTATTTT. The chain carries TRBV28 and TRBJ2-3; a possible D gene is TRBD2 (6 bases). Germline V gene sequence: CDR1 MDHEN, CDR2 SYDVKM. This CDR3 region has 17 residues. Trimming shortened V by 2 bases and J by 1 base, and 16 bases separated the two germline ends.

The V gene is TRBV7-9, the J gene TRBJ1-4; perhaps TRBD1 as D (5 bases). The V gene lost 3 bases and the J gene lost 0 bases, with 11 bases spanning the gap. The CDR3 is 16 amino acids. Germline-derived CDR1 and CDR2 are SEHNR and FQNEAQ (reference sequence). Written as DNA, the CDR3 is TGTGCCAGCAGCTTCGGGGGACTAGCAACTAATGAAAAACTGTTTTTT. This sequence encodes CASSFGGLATNEKLFF. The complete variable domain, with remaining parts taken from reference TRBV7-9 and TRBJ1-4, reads DTGVSQNPRHKITKRGQNVTFRCDPISEHNRLYWYRQTLGQGPEFLTYFQNEAQLEKSRLLSDRFSAERPKGSFSTLEIQRTEQGDSAMYLCASSFGGLATNEKLFFGSGTQLSVL.

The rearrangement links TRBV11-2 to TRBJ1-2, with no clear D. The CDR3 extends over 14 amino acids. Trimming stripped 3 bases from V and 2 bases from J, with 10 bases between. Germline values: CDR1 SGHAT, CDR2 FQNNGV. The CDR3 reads CASSFAGTNYGYTF. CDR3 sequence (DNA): TGTGCCAGCAGCTTTGCAGGAACGAACTATGGCTACACCTTC.

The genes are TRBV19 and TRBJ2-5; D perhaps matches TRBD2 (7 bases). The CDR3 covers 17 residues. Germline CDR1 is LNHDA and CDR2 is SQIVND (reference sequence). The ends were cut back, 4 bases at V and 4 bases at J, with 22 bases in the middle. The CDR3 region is CASSTRPWGGGGETQYF. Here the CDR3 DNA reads TGTGCCAGTAGTACCCGCCCATGGGGAGGGGGGGGAGAGACCCAGTACTTC.

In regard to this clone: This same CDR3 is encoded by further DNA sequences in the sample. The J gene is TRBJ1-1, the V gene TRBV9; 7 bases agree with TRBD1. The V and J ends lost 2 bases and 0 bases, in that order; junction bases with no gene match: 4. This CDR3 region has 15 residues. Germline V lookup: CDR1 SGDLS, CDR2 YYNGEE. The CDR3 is CASSVFDRVNTEAFF. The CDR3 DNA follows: TGTGCCAGCAGCGTCTTCGACAGGGTGAACACTGAAGCTTTCTTT.

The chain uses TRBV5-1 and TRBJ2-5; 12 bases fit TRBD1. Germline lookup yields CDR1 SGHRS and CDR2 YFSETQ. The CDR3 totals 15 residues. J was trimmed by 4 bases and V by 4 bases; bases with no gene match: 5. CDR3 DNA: TGCGCCAGCAGCAGGGGGACAGGGGGCCCAGAGACCCAGTACTTC. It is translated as CASSRGTGGPETQYF.

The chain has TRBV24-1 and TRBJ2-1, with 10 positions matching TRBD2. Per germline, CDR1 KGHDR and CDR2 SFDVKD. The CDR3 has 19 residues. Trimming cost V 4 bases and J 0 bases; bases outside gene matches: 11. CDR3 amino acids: CATSEGSLAGHSSYNEQFF. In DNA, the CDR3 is TGTGCCACCAGTGAGGGGTCACTAGCGGGGCATAGCTCCTACAATGAGCAGTTCTTC.